Below, 24 T cell receptor beta chains from the same sample are listed, as sequenced in a study of cytomegalovirus exposure and HLA in healthy donors. PCR used 60 Vbeta primers and 13 Jbeta primers. Clones were sequenced by immunoSEQ multiplex PCR, and TCRdb holds only the in-frame ones, with some missing. The sample lists 150,000 to 200,000 clones, roughly 86% occurring once. Sequences were obtained from PBMCs. The receptors derive from a young woman in good health and CMV-seronegative.

The rearrangement links TRBV27 to TRBJ2-7, with 10 nucleotides matching TRBD1. The CDR3 consists of 14 residues. Germline CDR1 and CDR2: MNHEY and SMNVEV (reference sequence). V lost 6 bases and J lost 3; bases outside the gene matches: 5. CDR3 bases: TGTGCCAGCAGCTACGGACAGGGGGACTACGAGCAGTACTTC. Residues: CASSYGQGDYEQYF.

The chain combines TRBV30 with TRBJ2-5; TRBD2 is a possible D gene (5 bases). Germline CDR1 and CDR2: GTSNPN and SVGIG (reference sequence). V lost 0 bases to trimming and J lost 9 bases, with 8 bases between them. The CDR3 extends over 11 amino acids. The CDR3 region is CAWSVPGSQYF. The DNA of the CDR3 is TGTGCCTGGAGTGTACCGGGGTCCCAGTACTTC.

The CDR3 bases are TGCGCCAGCAGCCAAGGAGGGCACGAGCAGTACTTC. Its translation is CASSQGGHEQYF. The rearrangement links TRBV4-1 to TRBJ2-7; tentative D call: TRBD2 (5 bases). Germline assignment: CDR1 MGHRA and CDR2 YSYEKL. The V and J ends lost 1 base and 5 bases respectively, with 6 bases between them. This CDR3 is built from 12 residues.

A few counts support this clone. The V call is TRBV15, the J call TRBJ2-7, with TRBD1 identical over 9 bases. The V and J ends lost 1 base and 6 bases, in that order; junction bases with no gene match: 10. The CDR3 covers 16 residues. Germline V lookup: CDR1 LNHNV, CDR2 YYDKDF (reference sequence). This CDR3 reads CATSRVSWTGVGEQYF. The CDR3 DNA reads TGTGCCACCAGCAGAGTAAGTTGGACAGGGGTTGGCGAGCAGTACTTC.

The chain couples TRBV11-2 to TRBJ2-7, with TRBD2 as a possible D gene (6 bases). CDR1 is SGHAT and CDR2 is FQNNGV in the germline V gene. Deletions cut 5 bases from V and 7 bases from J, with 15 bases between. The CDR3 has 13 amino acids. The CDR3 DNA follows: TGTGCCAGCAGCATTCGGGACTTTGGGGAGCAGTACTTC. This gives the protein CASSIRDFGEQYF.

The gene calls are TRBV4-1 and TRBJ2-3; D gene uncertain. This CDR3 has 18 residues. The V gene lost 4 bases and the J gene lost 0 bases, with 20 bases spanning the gap. Germline CDR1 is MGHRA and CDR2 is YSYEKL. CDR3 bases: TGCGCCAGCAGCCTTAGTCCTCCAGCGCCTACGAGCACAGATACGCAGTATTTT. Translating gives CASSLSPPAPTSTDTQYF.

The CDR3 nucleotides read TGCGCCAGCAGCTTCGGACAGTTAGGGGACTATGGCTACACCTTC. It specifies CASSFGQLGDYGYTF. This chain uses TRBV5-1 with TRBJ1-2; possible D gene TRBD1, 6 bases. Germline assignment: CDR1 SGHRS and CDR2 YFSETQ. Between the trimmed V and J ends, which lost 2 bases and 3 bases, there was a span of 14 bases. The CDR3 is 15 residues long.

The chain uses TRBV7-2 and TRBJ2-6, with 9 bases that match TRBD1. Germline V gene sequence: CDR1 SGHTA, CDR2 FQGNSA. The CDR3 runs 15 residues. V lost 5 bases to trimming and J lost 4 bases; unmatched junction nucleotides: 3. In DNA form, the CDR3 reads TGTGCCAGCAGCCGGACAGGGGACGGGGCCAACGTCCTGACTTTC. Translating it yields CASSRTGDGANVLTF.

The chain links TRBV28 to TRBJ1-5; TRBD1 matches at 10 bases. Germline assignment: CDR1 MDHEN and CDR2 SYDVKM. CDR3 length equals 13 residues. The V and J ends lost 8 bases and 4 bases, in that order; junction bases with no gene match: 2. The CDR3 loop is CASWDRGNQPQHF. The DNA of the CDR3 is TGTGCCAGCTGGGACAGGGGTAATCAGCCCCAGCATTTT.

The chain links TRBV5-1 to TRBJ2-7; 8 bases align to TRBD1. The germline CDR1 and CDR2 sequences are SGHRS and YFSETQ. V lost 0 bases to trimming and J lost 5 bases; unmatched junction nucleotides: 4. The length of the CDR3 is 14 residues. The CDR3 bases are TGCGCCAGCAGCTTGGAAAAGGACAGGGACGAGCAGTACTTC. As protein: CASSLEKDRDEQYF.

The chain uses TRBV5-1 and TRBJ2-7; 11 bases fit TRBD2. V trimming: 3 bases; J trimming: 3 bases; junction bases outside the gene matches: 8. Germline V CDR1 and CDR2: SGHRS, YFSETQ. The CDR3 consists of 16 residues. DNA of the CDR3: TGCGCCAGCAGCTCCTATCTAGCGGGGGGCGGCTACGAGCAGTACTTC. Encoded protein: CASSSYLAGGGYEQYF.

The rearrangement links TRBV6-5 to TRBJ2-5; 9 positions match TRBD2. The DNA matches TRBJ2-7 better at its end, which makes the J call doubtful. Germline V CDR1 and CDR2: MNHEY, SVGAGI. The CDR3 has 15 residues. CDR3 nucleotides: TGTGCCAGCAGTTACCCAGCGGGAGGTACCTACGAGCAGTACTTC. Amino acid sequence: CASSYPAGGTYEQYF.

The V and J genes are TRBV29-1 and TRBJ1-2, with 7 bases aligning to TRBD1. CDR3 length: 13 amino acids. Looked up from germline, CDR1 is SQVTM and CDR2 is ANQGSEA. V lost 5 bases to trimming and J lost 3 bases; unmatched junction nucleotides: 6. CDR3 sequence: CSVTGATDYGYTF. Here the CDR3 DNA reads TGCAGCGTTACAGGGGCGACTGACTATGGCTACACCTTC.

This clone was seen only once. The genes are TRBV10-3 and TRBJ2-7, with 8 bases matching TRBD2. The CDR3 sequence is 14 residues long. Germline V gene lookup returns CDR1 ENHRY and CDR2 SYGVKD. The ends lost 6 bases at V and 7 bases at J; junction bases unmatched: 11. The CDR3 coding sequence is TGTGCCATCAGATTCGGGGGGGCGCAAGGAGAGCAGTACTTC. Translating it yields CAIRFGGAQGEQYF.

The rearrangement links TRBV11-1 to TRBJ2-1; 7 bases are a match to TRBD1. CDR3 length: 15 residues. V gave up 4 bases and J gave up 1 base; unmatched junction bases: 4. The germline CDR1 and CDR2 sequences are SGHAT and FQDESV (reference sequence). The chain's CDR3 is CASSSGGRSYNEQFF. The CDR3 coding sequence is TGTGCCAGCAGCTCAGGGGGTAGGTCCTACAATGAGCAGTTCTTC.

The V and J genes are TRBV7-9 and TRBJ2-1; 10 nucleotides line up with TRBD1. This CDR3 has 15 amino acids. The V segment lost 4 bases and the J segment 14 bases; nucleotides outside the gene matches: 14. Looked up from germline, CDR1 is SEHNR and CDR2 is FQNEAQ (reference sequence). The CDR3 DNA reads TGTGCCAGCAGCTCAGACCGGGACAGGGGCACAAAGGAGTTCTTC. It is translated as CASSSDRDRGTKEFF.

The rearrangement uses TRBV7-9 and TRBJ2-3; 8 positions agree with TRBD2. The germline V gene has CDR1 SEHNR and CDR2 FQNEAQ (reference sequence). Unmatched junction bases numbered 4, after V lost 4 bases and J lost 1 base. The CDR3 totals 15 residues. For the CDR3, the DNA is TGTGCCAGCAGCTGGGTTAGCGGGGGCACAGATACGCAGTATTTT. This codes for CASSWVSGGTDTQYF.

The genes are TRBV25-1 and TRBJ1-2, with 11 bases matching TRBD1. The V gene end was trimmed by 7 bases and the J gene end by 3 bases; junction bases not matched to a gene: 4. Germline V lookup: CDR1 MGHDK, CDR2 SYGVNS. The length of the CDR3 is 14 residues. The CDR3 reads CASTGQGADYGYTF. The CDR3 DNA reads as TGTGCCAGCACTGGACAGGGGGCGGACTATGGCTACACCTTC.

This chain links TRBV7-9 with TRBJ1-5, with 8 positions matching TRBD1. CDR1 and CDR2 (germline): SEHNR, FQNEAQ (reference sequence). The CDR3 contains 15 residues. Losses at the gene ends were 4 bases for V and 4 bases for J; bases not matched to a gene: 6. CDR3 DNA: TGTGCCAGCAGCTCACAGGGGGTAGGGAATCAGCCCCAGCATTTT. The encoded protein is CASSSQGVGNQPQHF.

The chain couples TRBV30 to TRBJ2-3, with 9 bases lining up with TRBD2. The CDR3 totals 15 residues. V was clipped by 1 base and J by 4 bases; unmatched bases: 6. Germline loops: CDR1 GTSNPN, CDR2 SVGIG (reference sequence). DNA for the CDR3: TGTGCCTGGAGTGGCTGGCGGGGGGGCGCAGATACGCAGTATTTT. This translates into CAWSGWRGGADTQYF. The whole variable domain, filled in from reference TRBV30 and TRBJ2-3, reads SQTIHQWPATLVQPVGSPLSLECTVEGTSNPNLYWYRQAAGRGLQLLFYSVGIGQISSEVPQNLSASRPQDRQFILSSKKLLLSDSGFYLCAWSGWRGGADTQYFGPGTRLTVL.

This chain uses TRBV28 with TRBJ2-6, with a tentative D call TRBD1 (6 bases). This CDR3 contains 17 residues. Germline loops: CDR1 MDHEN, CDR2 SYDVKM. The germline V and J ends were trimmed by 6 bases and 5 bases, with 20 bases remaining between them. The DNA of the CDR3 is TGTGCCAGCAGCCCGCCCGGGACATCGAGAAGGGCCAACGTCCTGACTTTC. This translates into CASSPPGTSRRANVLTF.

The chain combines TRBV27 with TRBJ2-7; TRBD2 agrees at 8 bases. Germline CDR1 reads MNHEY; CDR2 reads SMNVEV (reference sequence). J gave up 7 bases and V 3 bases, and 11 bases lay outside the gene matches. CDR3 length: 15 residues. The DNA for the CDR3 is TGTGCCAGCAGTTTCGGGTTGCGGGGGGCGGGGGAGCAGTACTTC. This translates into CASSFGLRGAGEQYF.

Regarding this clone: At one end, the junction sequence differs from germline, possibly due to a read error. The J gene is TRBJ2-7, the V gene TRBV12-5; D is possibly TRBD2 (6 bases). Germline V gene data show CDR1 as LGHNT and CDR2 as FRNRAP. The CDR3 runs 15 residues. The CDR3 sequence: CASGNGGSYSYEQCF. The CDR3, as DNA: TGTGCTAGTGGCAATGGGGGGAGTTATAGCTACGAGCAGTGCTTC.

V usage is TRBV21-1 and J usage is TRBJ1-1; the table names TRBD1, a call not compared with the DNA. TRBV21-1 corresponds to a pseudogene. The CDR3 is 18 amino acids. This chain's CDR3 is CASSKAQKNRHLNTEAFF. CDR3 sequence (DNA): TGTGCCAGCAGCAAAGCGCAGAAAAACAGACACCTGAACACTGAAGCTTTCTTT.